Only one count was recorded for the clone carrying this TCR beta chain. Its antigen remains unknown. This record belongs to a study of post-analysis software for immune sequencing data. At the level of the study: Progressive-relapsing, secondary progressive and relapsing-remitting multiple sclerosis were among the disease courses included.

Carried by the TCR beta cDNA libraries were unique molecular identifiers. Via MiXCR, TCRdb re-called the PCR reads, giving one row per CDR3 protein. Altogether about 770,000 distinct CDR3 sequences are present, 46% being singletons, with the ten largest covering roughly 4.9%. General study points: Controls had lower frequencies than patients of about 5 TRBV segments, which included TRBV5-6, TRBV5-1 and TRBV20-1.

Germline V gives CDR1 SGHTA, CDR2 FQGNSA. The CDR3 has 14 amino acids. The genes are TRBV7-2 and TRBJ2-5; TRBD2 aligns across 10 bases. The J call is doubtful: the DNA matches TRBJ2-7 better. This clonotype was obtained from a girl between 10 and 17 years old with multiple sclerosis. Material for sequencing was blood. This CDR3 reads CASRWASGSDEQYF. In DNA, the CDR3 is TGTGCCAGCAGGTGGGCTAGCGGGAGTGACGAGCAGTACTTC.